The clone carrying this T cell receptor beta chain has just a few counts. This specimen belongs to a study of blood T cells in healthy people across ages. Alongside a J-beta primer mix, a sample-barcoded 5' primer served in a second PCR lasting about 7 to 11 cycles. TCRdb re-derived calls from the 5' RACE reads in MiXCR, one entry per CDR3 protein. The sample records hundreds of thousands of distinct CDR3 sequences, about 26% being singletons. The amount of total RNA extracted per sample was at least 5 micrograms. Germline values: CDR1 DFQATT, CDR2 SNEGSKA (reference sequence). The CDR3 runs to 13 residues. V dropped 4 bases and J dropped 3 bases, with 10 bases sitting between them. These data also formed part of another study, on T cells of mothers and their children.

The clonotype originates from a boy younger than 18 in good health. The material sequenced was blood. This chain links TRBV20-1 with TRBJ1-5; D is possibly TRBD1 (6 bases). In DNA form, the CDR3 reads TGCAGTGCTATGGGACACCCCAATCAGCCCCAGCATTTT. It is translated as CSAMGHPNQPQHF.